These 18 T cell receptor beta chains share one sample of origin, sequenced in a study of T cell responses to AZD1222 COVID-19 vaccine. Generated by immunoSEQ multiplex PCR, the TCRdb table keeps only in-frame clones and is missing some. Of over 110,000 clones listed, about 90% are singletons. The sequencing here drew on peripheral blood, taken 28 days after the second AZD1222 dose. The receptors shown here come from an adult who received the AZD1222 COVID-19 vaccine.

V usage is TRBV29-1 and J usage is TRBJ2-5, with D uncertain. Trimming shortened V by 7 bases and J by 3 bases, and 3 bases separated the two germline ends. From germline, CDR1 is SQVTM and CDR2 ANQGSEA. CDR3 length: 9 residues. CDR3 region: CSAEETQYF. The DNA for the CDR3 is TGCAGCGCCGAAGAGACCCAGTACTTC.

The chain joins TRBV15 to TRBJ2-2; no clear D. Between the trimmed V and J ends, which lost 0 bases and 4 bases, there was a span of 6 bases. Germline V CDR1 and CDR2: LNHNV, YYDKDF (reference sequence). There are 14 residues in the CDR3. In nucleotides, the CDR3 is TGTGCCACCAGCAGAGATCCGGGCACCGGGGAGCTGTTTTTT. The encoded protein is CATSRDPGTGELFF.

The chain combines TRBV27 with TRBJ2-2, with D perhaps TRBD2 (5 bases). Germline V lookup: CDR1 MNHEY, CDR2 SMNVEV (reference sequence). The CDR3 sequence is 17 residues long. Trimming pared 8 bases from V and 0 bases from J, leaving 19 bases between. This CDR3 reads CASGLDLRRSNTGELFF. CDR3 bases: TGTGCCAGCGGACTCGACCTAAGGCGATCGAACACCGGGGAGCTGTTTTTT.

The sample holds one count of this clone. The chain employs TRBV6-2 or TRBV6-3 and TRBJ1-5; 8 bases match TRBD1. The V and J ends lost 5 bases and 4 bases, in that order; junction bases with no gene match: 4. Per germline, CDR1 MNHEY and CDR2 SVGEGT. This CDR3 has 14 amino acids. CDR3: CASSTGQGNQPQHF. As DNA, the CDR3 is TGTGCCAGCAGTACAGGACAGGGAAATCAGCCCCAGCATTTT.

The chain recombines TRBV9 with TRBJ1-2, with TRBD1 matching 10 bases. Germline V gene lookup returns CDR1 SGDLS and CDR2 YYNGEE. The J segment lost 5 bases and the V segment lost 0 bases, leaving 4 bases of the junction unmatched. The CDR3 contains 15 residues. The CDR3 here is CASSVGDRGWYGYTF. The CDR3 DNA sequence: TGTGCCAGCAGCGTAGGGGACAGGGGTTGGTATGGCTACACCTTC.

This sequence joins TRBV2 and TRBJ2-7; D is possibly TRBD1 (6 bases). The germline V gene encodes CDR1 SNHLY and CDR2 FYNNEI. V gave up 2 bases and J gave up 3 bases, with 20 bases separating them. This CDR3 has 17 residues. CDR3 nucleotide sequence: TGTGCCAGCAGTGAATGGAATAGGGGGACCGAGGTCTACGAGCAGTACTTC. As protein: CASSEWNRGTEVYEQYF. Full variable domain (outside the CDR3, taken from reference TRBV2 and TRBJ2-7): EPEVTQTPSHQVTQMGQEVILRCVPISNHLYFYWYRQILGQKVEFLVSFYNNEISEKSEIFDDQFSVERPDGSNFTLKIRSTKLEDSAMYFCASSEWNRGTEVYEQYFGPGTRLTVT.

The chain employs TRBV7-2 and TRBJ1-5; D is ambiguous. The germline CDR1 and CDR2 sequences are SGHTA and FQGNSA. V lost 3 bases and J lost 3, with 12 bases in between. CDR3 length: 15 residues. CDR3 nucleotide sequence: TGTGCCAGCAGCTTTTTGCCCGGTATCAATCAGCCCCAGCATTTT. Translating it yields CASSFLPGINQPQHF.

The chain is built from TRBV30 and TRBJ2-7; D gene ambiguous. Germline CDR1 is GTSNPN and CDR2 is SVGIG (reference sequence). CDR3 length equals 14 residues. The ends were cut back, 2 bases at V and 1 base at J, with 12 bases in the middle. The CDR3 reads CAWSLTPLSYEQYV. In nucleotides, the CDR3 is TGTGCCTGGAGTTTAACACCGCTATCCTACGAGCAGTACGTC.

The gene calls are TRBV6-4 and TRBJ1-5, with D perhaps TRBD1 (5 bases). V was shortened by 0 bases and J by 7 bases, with 13 bases between the two germline ends. CDR1 and CDR2 (germline): MRHNA, SNTAGT. This CDR3 is built from 15 residues. The CDR3 reads CASSDSPGDGQPQHF. CDR3 coding DNA: TGTGCCAGCAGTGACTCACCGGGGGATGGACAGCCCCAGCATTTT.

The chain carries TRBV4-2 and TRBJ1-6, with D perhaps TRBD1 (6 bases). In germline, CDR1 is LGHNA, CDR2 YNFKEQ. The CDR3 sequence is 15 residues long. Trimming took 6 bases from V and 10 from J, leaving 19 bases between them. CDR3 region: CASSPYRGAGSPLHF. The DNA of the CDR3 is TGTGCCAGCAGTCCTTACCGGGGGGCGGGATCACCCCTCCACTTT.

CDR3 nucleotide sequence: TGTGCCAGCAGCCCGCAGGGGGGATCTGGCAATCAGCCCCAGCATTTT. Protein product: CASSPQGGSGNQPQHF. V usage is TRBV7-9 and J usage is TRBJ1-5, with TRBD1 matching over 7 bases. The CDR3 extends over 16 amino acids. Germline V gives CDR1 SEHNR, CDR2 FQNEAQ (reference sequence). The V gene end was trimmed by 5 bases and the J gene end by 2 bases; junction bases not matched to a gene: 9.

The chain couples TRBV4-1 to TRBJ1-1, with D perhaps matching TRBD1 (6 bases). From germline, CDR1 is MGHRA and CDR2 YSYEKL. The CDR3 is 14 amino acids. V gave up 6 bases and J gave up 1 base, with 12 bases separating them. The CDR3 sequence: CASRYRAQNTEAFF. The CDR3 nucleotides read TGCGCCAGCAGGTACAGGGCCCAGAACACTGAAGCTTTCTTT.

J is TRBJ2-3 and V is TRBV2, with 7 nucleotides matching TRBD2. With V trimmed by 7 bases and J by 7 bases, 5 bases remained unmatched. The CDR3 has 12 residues. Germline V CDR1 and CDR2: SNHLY, FYNNEI. CDR3 in amino acids: CASKGDYHTQYF. CDR3 DNA: TGTGCCAGCAAAGGGGACTACCATACGCAGTATTTT.

This chain connects TRBV4-2 to TRBJ2-1; a weak D match, TRBD2 (5 bases). Trimming cost V 4 bases and J 10 bases, with 14 bases left between them. This CDR3 comprises 13 residues. Germline V gene sequence: CDR1 LGHNA, CDR2 YNFKEQ. CDR3 sequence: CASSLVGDREQFF. CDR3 bases: TGTGCCAGCAGCCTAGTGGGAGATAGGGAGCAGTTCTTC.

This chain connects TRBV12-3 or TRBV12-4 to TRBJ1-1; D uncertain. The CDR3 extends over 12 amino acids. Trimming cost V 3 bases and J 2 bases, with 4 bases left between them. The CDR3 protein is CASSFRNTEAFF. CDR3 nucleotides: TGTGCCAGCAGTTTCAGAAACACTGAAGCTTTCTTT.

This sequence joins TRBV6-2 or TRBV6-3 and TRBJ1-2; 10 bases are shared with TRBD1. Losses at the gene ends were 2 bases for V and 4 bases for J; bases not matched to a gene: 4. The CDR3 covers 15 residues. Germline V lookup: CDR1 MNHEY, CDR2 SVGEGT. CDR3 protein: CASSYPTGGGYGYTF. The CDR3, as DNA: TGTGCCAGCAGTTACCCGACAGGGGGCGGCTATGGCTACACCTTC.

The chain links TRBV4-1 to TRBJ2-1, with 7 bases aligning to TRBD2. Germline V CDR1 and CDR2: MGHRA, YSYEKL. Losses at the gene ends were 2 bases for V and 3 bases for J; bases not matched to a gene: 1. CDR3 size: 14 residues. CDR3: CASSQLAGYNEQFF. In DNA form, the CDR3 reads TGCGCCAGCAGCCAATTAGCGGGCTACAATGAGCAGTTCTTC.

The chain uses TRBV19 and TRBJ2-2, with TRBD2 matching over 11 bases. The CDR3 spans 16 residues. Germline V gives CDR1 LNHDA, CDR2 SQIVND (reference sequence). The trim removed 8 bases at V and 2 bases at J, leaving 7 bases unmatched. The CDR3 loop is CASFGTSGFNTGELFF. Here the CDR3 DNA reads TGTGCCAGTTTCGGGACTAGCGGATTTAACACCGGGGAGCTGTTTTTT.